These 17 T cell receptor beta chains came from one sample sequenced in a study of post-analysis software for immune sequencing data. TCR beta cDNA libraries had unique molecular identifiers. MiXCR, run by TCRdb on the PCR reads, gives a single entry per CDR3 protein. Of hundreds of thousands of distinct CDR3 sequences in the sample, 55% to 60% are singletons; the top ten hold roughly 10%. Study results and caveats: Patients had higher frequencies than controls of about five TRBV segments, including TRBV5-6, TRBV5-1 and TRBV20-1.

Antigens for these TCRs are unknown. The material sequenced was blood. All receptors come from a girl aged 2 to 9 with multiple sclerosis.

This sequence joins TRBV7-2 and TRBJ2-5, with D perhaps TRBD2 (6 bases). There are 15 residues in the CDR3. Germline lookup yields CDR1 SGHTA and CDR2 FQGNSA. V was cut by 5 bases and J by 2 bases, with 15 bases left in between. CDR3 region: CASSLGLTLQETQYF. CDR3 nucleotides: TGTGCCAGCAGCCTGGGACTTACTTTACAAGAGACCCAGTACTTC.

Only a few counts were recorded for this clonotype. The chain couples TRBV20-1 to TRBJ2-5; perhaps TRBD1 as D (5 bases). With 1 base removed from V and 5 bases from J, the gap between germline ends came to 11 bases. This CDR3 spans 13 amino acids. Looked up from germline, CDR1 is DFQATT and CDR2 is SNEGSKA (reference sequence). The CDR3 coding sequence is TGCAGTGCTAGAGCGCAGGGATGGGAGACCCAGTACTTC. This translates into CSARAQGWETQYF.

V usage is TRBV29-1 and J usage is TRBJ2-3, with D perhaps being TRBD1 or TRBD2 (5 bases each). Germline V gene lookup returns CDR1 SQVTM and CDR2 ANQGSEA. With 3 bases removed from V and 4 bases from J, the gap between germline ends came to 17 bases. The CDR3 spans 15 residues. CDR3 region: CSVDGLGGDPDTQYF. CDR3 DNA: TGCAGCGTTGATGGACTCGGTGGGGACCCAGATACGCAGTATTTT.

The sample holds many counts of this clonotype. The CDR3: CASSPQASGELFF. CDR3 DNA sequence: TGTGCCAGCAGTCCTCAAGCGTCCGGGGAGCTGTTTTTT. The chain recombines TRBV12-3 or TRBV12-4 with TRBJ2-2; D gene uncertain. The CDR3 loop spans 13 amino acids. Trimming removed 5 bases at V and 6 bases at J, with 10 bases between.

As to this clonotype: At one of its ends the junction is not consistent with the germline gene, which may arise from a read error. This rearrangement joins TRBV6-1 to TRBJ2-7, with D maybe TRBD1 (6 bases). Germline V lookup: CDR1 MNHNS, CDR2 SASEGT. The CDR3 is 13 amino acids. CDR3 nucleotides: TGTGCCGGCAGCGATTTGAACAGGGACGAGCAGTACTTC. This encodes CAGSDLNRDEQYF.

With regard to this clonotype: The junction shows a germline mismatch at one end, possibly a read error. The chain uses TRBV7-2 and TRBJ2-4; TRBD1 is a possible D gene (5 bases). TRBJ2-7 matches the DNA end more closely, so the J call is doubtful. CDR1 SGHTA and CDR2 FQGNSA come from the germline V gene. The CDR3 contains 14 residues. The CDR3 sequence: CAGSPQGANYEQYF. CDR3 bases: TGTGCCGGCAGCCCGCAGGGCGCTAACTACGAGCAGTACTTC.

The chain carries TRBV5-1 and TRBJ1-1, with no clear D. Germline CDR1 SGHRS, CDR2 YFSETQ. The CDR3 is 14 amino acids. Trimming left V 8 bases short and J 0 bases short, with 14 bases between. CDR3 in DNA: TGCGCCAGTCCCCCTGGCAAGGTGAACACTGAAGCTTTCTTT. Residues: CASPPGKVNTEAFF.

This rearrangement joins TRBV13 to TRBJ2-5; 7 bases are a match to TRBD2. The CDR3 covers 14 residues. V lost 0 bases, J lost 5 bases, and 3 bases stayed unmatched. CDR1 PRHDT and CDR2 FYEKMQ come from the germline V gene (reference sequence). The chain's CDR3 is CASSLGLGGETQYF. The CDR3 nucleotides are TGTGCCAGCAGCTTAGGCCTGGGGGGGGAGACCCAGTACTTC.

The chain uses TRBV29-1 and TRBJ1-2; 7 bases line up with TRBD1. The length of the CDR3 is 12 residues. Germline V lookup: CDR1 SQVTM, CDR2 ANQGSEA. Trimming cost V 3 bases and J 8 bases; bases outside gene matches: 6. CDR3 in DNA: TGCAGCGTTGACAAGGGGGCCGACGGCTACACCTTC. The encoded protein is CSVDKGADGYTF.

This clonotype showed up just a few times. The CDR3 DNA reads TGCAGTGCTAGAGACCAGGGTAAAGAAAAACTGTTTTTT. It codes for CSARDQGKEKLFF. The chain has TRBV20-1 and TRBJ1-4; TRBD1 is a possible D gene (5 bases). The germline V and J ends were trimmed by 0 bases and 8 bases, with 10 bases remaining between them. From germline, CDR1 is DFQATT and CDR2 SNEGSKA (reference sequence). The CDR3 is 13 residues long.

This clonotype was seen just once. The V call is TRBV3-1, the J call TRBJ2-1; no definite D call. Looked up from germline, CDR1 is LGHDT and CDR2 is YNNKEL (reference sequence). This CDR3 region has 13 residues. The germline V and J ends were trimmed by 3 bases and 3 bases, with 6 bases remaining between them. CDR3 nucleotide sequence: TGTGCCAGCAGCCAGGGGTACTACAATGAGCAGTTCTTC. Its translation is CASSQGYYNEQFF.

The rearrangement links TRBV5-6 to TRBJ2-3, with 7 bases that match TRBD2. Losses at the gene ends were 2 bases for V and 2 bases for J; bases not matched to a gene: 11. The CDR3 covers 17 residues. In germline, CDR1 is SGHDT, CDR2 YYEEEE. The CDR3 nucleotides are TGTGCCAGCAGCTTAGAACGTGGACTAGGGATCACAGATACGCAGTATTTT. Its protein is CASSLERGLGITDTQYF.

The CDR3 is CASSQGQGLSGIADTQYF. The CDR3 DNA is TGTGCCAGCAGCCAAGGACAGGGACTCAGCGGGATAGCAGATACGCAGTATTTT. The genes are TRBV13 and TRBJ2-3, with TRBD1 as a possible D gene (8 bases). The V gene lost 5 bases and the J gene lost 4 bases, with 25 bases spanning the gap. The CDR3 consists of 18 residues. Germline V gene data show CDR1 as PRHDT and CDR2 as FYEKMQ (reference sequence).

The chain has TRBV7-8 and TRBJ2-7; 10 bases align to TRBD2. Germline V lookup: CDR1 SGHVS, CDR2 FQNEAQ. The CDR3 length is 17 residues. The V gene end was trimmed by 2 bases and the J gene end by 2 bases; junction bases not matched to a gene: 9. CDR3: CASSLYPAGGLTYEQYF. The CDR3 coding sequence is TGTGCCAGCAGCTTATATCCAGCGGGAGGGCTTACCTACGAGCAGTACTTC.

J is TRBJ2-7 and V is TRBV7-9; unclear D gene. The CDR3 is 15 residues long. V was shortened by 3 bases and J by 2 bases, with 14 bases between the two germline ends. CDR1 is SEHNR, CDR2 FQNEAQ, per germline (reference sequence). In nucleotides, the CDR3 is TGTGCCAGCAGCTTGCTCCTGGGCAGAACCTACGAGCAGTACTTC. It specifies CASSLLLGRTYEQYF.

V gene TRBV6-5 combines with J gene TRBJ1-2, with D unclear. This CDR3 is 14 amino acids long. V was cut by 0 bases and J by 2 bases, with 7 bases left in between. The germline gives CDR1 MNHEY, CDR2 SVGAGI. CDR3 residues: CASSYSKENYGYTF. CDR3 nucleotides: TGTGCCAGCAGTTACTCGAAGGAGAACTATGGCTACACCTTC.

This clonotype showed up just a few times. J is TRBJ2-7 and V is TRBV12-3 or TRBV12-4; D gene unclear. V lost 4 bases and J 2 bases, leaving 15 bases between the germline ends. The CDR3 sequence is 15 residues long. The CDR3 region has the DNA TGTGCCAGCAGTTGGTCAGTCAGTAAGACCTACGAGCAGTACTTC. Translation gives CASSWSVSKTYEQYF.